The sample holds one count of the clone carrying this T cell receptor (beta chain). The sample comes from a study of technical replicates of blood from a few donors. There are 14 residues in the CDR3. CDR1 and CDR2 from the germline V gene are SGHTA and FQGNSA. The ends were cut back, 5 bases at V and 6 bases at J, with 13 bases in the middle. This table comes from immunoSEQ multiplex PCR, and its TCRdb copy is limited to in-frame clones, with some not included. This sample has about 12,000 clones, with approximately 95% found just once. This TCR derives from a human donor in good health. The chain carries TRBV7-2 and TRBJ1-4, with D possibly TRBD1 on 5 matching bases. Specimen: PBMCs. DNA for the CDR3: TGTGCCAGCAGCATACAGGAAGAGTATGAAAAACTGTTTTTT. Residues: CASSIQEEYEKLFF.